The clone carrying this T cell receptor (beta chain) was recorded many times. Its specificity is unknown. The time point: longitudinal time-point 3. Stored at -80 C, 2 million PBMCs were the source of the unsorted libraries. Over 190 million TCR-beta sequences, together covering 15-18 subjects, were produced by every individual sequencing run that was carried out. One entry per CDR3 protein, called by TCRdb with MiXCR from the 5' RACE reads. The data show approximately 100,000 distinct CDR3 sequences, more than 10% seen once. V was trimmed by 4 bases and J by 0 bases, leaving 19 bases between them. The CDR3 totals 17 residues. CDR1 and CDR2 from the germline V gene are SGHRS and YFSETQ. The sample comes from a study of neurological immune-mediated disorders. General study results and limits: In HTLV-1-associated myelopathy, TCR clonal expansion was greatest, whereas multiple sclerosis had the least, falling below healthy controls. No CDR3 amino acid sequences were shared by expanded clones across subjects, suggesting private repertoires in all groups.

This sequence joins TRBV5-1 and TRBJ1-1; tentative D call: TRBD1 (6 bases). The sample taken for sequencing was PBMCs. This receptor was taken from a female donor with HTLV-1-associated myelopathy (HAM/TSP). CDR3 DNA: TGCGCCAGCAGCCGTACACAGGACAGACACATGAACACTGAAGCTTTCTTT. Its translation: CASSRTQDRHMNTEAFF.